The next 6 T cell receptor beta chains were all read from a single sample in a study of response to subunit inactivated influenza vaccine. TCRdb re-derived calls from the RT-PCR reads in MiXCR, one entry per CDR3 protein. This sample carries about 570,000 distinct CDR3 sequences, around 11% of them seen once, and the ten largest clones take approximately 11%. The data were also submitted as part of a second study, on T cells expressing NK-cell markers. This second study says: 5'RACE template switching built TCR beta cDNA with unique molecular identifiers.

This material consisted of PBMCs from blood, taken on the day of vaccination. The receptors were sampled from a man aged 45 to 65 who received an inactivated influenza vaccine.

J is TRBJ2-7 and V is TRBV7-2; tentative D call: TRBD2 (5 bases). Germline V gene lookup returns CDR1 SGHTA and CDR2 FQGNSA. V gave up 0 bases and J gave up 4 bases, with 16 bases separating them. The CDR3 runs 16 residues. The CDR3: CASSLARAEGRYEQYF. The CDR3 DNA reads as TGTGCCAGCAGCTTAGCAAGGGCTGAGGGAAGGTACGAGCAGTACTTC.

The chain recombines TRBV20-1 with TRBJ2-1, with 10 bases matching TRBD2. The V gene end was trimmed by 6 bases and the J gene end by 6 bases; junction bases not matched to a gene: 14. From germline, CDR1 is DFQATT and CDR2 SNEGSKA (reference sequence). The CDR3 runs 16 residues. CDR3 DNA sequence: TGCAGTGCCATCGGTGTGGGGGTAGCGGGAGGCAATGAGCAGTTCTTC. As protein: CSAIGVGVAGGNEQFF.

The chain recombines TRBV5-1 with TRBJ2-1, with 7 nucleotides matching TRBD2. Trimming removed 5 bases from V and 15 bases from J; junction bases left unmatched: 11. Per the germline V gene, CDR1 is SGHRS and CDR2 is YFSETQ. The CDR3 has 12 amino acids. DNA for the CDR3: TGCGCCAGCAGGGGGGGGAAGGGGCTCCGGTTCTTC. Amino acids: CASRGGKGLRFF.

This clonotype has only a few counts. The genes are TRBV4-1 and TRBJ2-7, with 11 positions matching TRBD1. J was trimmed by 3 bases and V by 3 bases; bases with no gene match: 10. Germline loops: CDR1 MGHRA, CDR2 YSYEKL. CDR3 length: 17 residues. The CDR3 sequence: CASSQLILGTGGYEQYF. In DNA, the CDR3 is TGCGCCAGCAGCCAGCTTATTCTCGGGACAGGGGGCTACGAGCAGTACTTC.

This clonotype has a count of ten or more. The V and J genes are TRBV12-3 or TRBV12-4 and TRBJ1-6, with 7 bases lining up with TRBD1. Unmatched junction bases numbered 6, after V lost 6 bases and J lost 10 bases. This CDR3 is built from 13 residues. In DNA, the CDR3 is TGTGCCAGCAGACCCGACAGGGCCTCACCCCTCCACTTT. The encoded protein is CASRPDRASPLHF.

This chain joins TRBV9 and TRBJ2-7; the match to TRBD1 covers 9 bases. Germline trimming cut 3 bases from V and 6 bases from J; bases unmatched to any gene: 7. Germline V CDR1 and CDR2: SGDLS, YYNGEE. The CDR3 sequence is 14 residues long. The DNA for the CDR3 is TGTGCCAGCAGCGCGGGACAGGGTCCCAGCGAGCAGTACTTC. Protein: CASSAGQGPSEQYF.